Each of the 26 T cell receptor beta chains below was sequenced from the same sample in a study of a mutant IDH1 vaccine in newly diagnosed glioma. Using immunoSEQ multiplex PCR, the repertoire was profiled, and TCRdb retains in-frame clones only, with some absent. Here the sample spans about 110,000 clones, approximately 87% being singletons. Time point defined: week 11, during vaccination. The investigators gave 300 ug of mutant IDH1 20-mer peptide in each vaccine dose, together with topical imiquimod. Antigen specificity for these receptors is unknown. The sample was PBMCs, taken from a glioma patient whose treatment included an IDH1 peptide vaccine. The receptors were sampled from a woman between 45 and 65 years old with glioma.

The chain uses TRBV21-1 and TRBJ2-2; TRBD1 is the table's D call, not checked against the DNA. TRBV21-1 is classified as a pseudogene. CDR3 size: 16 residues. CDR3 protein: CASSNTDSSNTGELFF. The DNA for the CDR3 is TGTGCCAGCAGCAACACTGACAGTTCGAACACCGGGGAGCTGTTTTTT.

The CDR3 DNA follows: TGCGCCAGCAGCTTGCTTAGCGGGAGCTCCTACAATGAGCAGTTCTTC. Protein: CASSLLSGSSYNEQFF. This sequence joins TRBV5-1 and TRBJ2-1; 9 bases are shared with TRBD2. This CDR3 region has 16 residues. V was clipped by 1 base and J by 0 bases; unmatched bases: 2. Germline V gene sequence: CDR1 SGHRS, CDR2 YFSETQ.

The CDR3 spells CASSLSASSGTDTQYF. The CDR3 nucleotides are TGCGCCAGCAGCTTGTCGGCGTCTAGCGGAACAGATACGCAGTATTTT. V usage is TRBV5-1 and J usage is TRBJ2-3, with TRBD2 matching 7 bases. Germline V gives CDR1 SGHRS, CDR2 YFSETQ. The CDR3 spans 16 residues. Germline trimming cut 1 base from V and 3 bases from J; bases unmatched to any gene: 8.

V and J are TRBV7-2 and TRBJ1-1; D might be TRBD1 (5 bases). The CDR3 contains 16 residues. V was shortened by 4 bases and J by 11 bases, with 26 bases between the two germline ends. CDR1 and CDR2 from the germline V gene are SGHTA and FQGNSA. CDR3 sequence (DNA): TGTGCCAGCAGCTGGATATCCGGCAGGGAGTCGAAGGAGGCTTTCTTT. It codes for CASSWISGRESKEAFF. Full variable domain (rest looked up from reference TRBV7-2 and TRBJ1-1): GAGVSQSPSNKVTEKGKDVELRCDPISGHTALYWYRQSLGQGLEFLIYFQGNSAPDKSGLPSDRFSAERTGGSVSTLTIQRTQQEDSAVYLCASSWISGRESKEAFFGQGTRLTVV.

The chain joins TRBV11-1 to TRBJ2-7; no clear D. The CDR3 consists of 12 residues. Trimming removed 5 bases at V and 2 bases at J, with 7 bases between. Germline CDR1 SGHAT, CDR2 FQDESV (reference sequence). Here the CDR3 DNA reads TGTGCCAGCAGCACCGGGCCCTACGAGCAGTACTTC. Its protein product is CASSTGPYEQYF.

The J gene is TRBJ1-4, the V gene TRBV19, with 10 bases fitting TRBD1. The CDR3 length is 16 residues. In germline, CDR1 is LNHDA, CDR2 SQIVND (reference sequence). The V segment lost 6 bases and the J segment 8 bases; nucleotides outside the gene matches: 12. Written as DNA, the CDR3 is TGTGCCAGTAGCGCTAGAGGAGGACAGGGGGAGGAAAAACTGTTTTTT. Translating gives CASSARGGQGEEKLFF. The full variable domain, with the rest looked up from reference TRBV19 and TRBJ1-4, is DGGITQSPKYLFRKEGQNVTLSCEQNLNHDAMYWYRQDPGQGLRLIYYSQIVNDFQKGDIAEGYSVSREKKESFPLTVTSAQKNPTAFYLCASSARGGQGEEKLFFGSGTQLSVL.

The V gene is TRBV21-1, the J gene TRBJ2-7; the D call TRBD2 from the table was never checked on the DNA. TRBV21-1 is classified as a pseudogene. CDR3 length: 17 amino acids. The DNA of the CDR3 is TGTGCCAGCAGCGGAACCGGGACTAGCGGGAGGGGCGCCGAGCAGTACTTC. Translation gives CASSGTGTSGRGAEQYF.

The V gene is TRBV19, the J gene TRBJ2-4; possibly TRBD1 for D (5 bases). CDR1 LNHDA and CDR2 SQIVND come from the germline V gene (reference sequence). This CDR3 comprises 15 residues. V was cut by 3 bases and J by 2 bases, with 11 bases left in between. The CDR3 protein is CASSITGLPKNIQYF. Here the CDR3 DNA reads TGTGCCAGTAGTATCACAGGTCTACCCAAAAACATTCAGTACTTC.

The chain combines TRBV27 with TRBJ2-7; the D gene is possibly TRBD1 (6 bases). This CDR3 has 14 residues. The V end lost 6 bases, the J end lost 0 bases, and 12 bases lay between the germline ends. The germline V gene encodes CDR1 MNHEY and CDR2 SMNVEV (reference sequence). CDR3 DNA: TGTGCCAGCAGAAGACAGGATAGCTCCTACGAGCAGTACTTC. Amino acids: CASRRQDSSYEQYF.

The genes are TRBV11-2 and TRBJ2-3; D gene ambiguous. The germline V and J ends were trimmed by 5 bases and 6 bases, with 12 bases remaining between them. The CDR3 length is 13 residues. The germline V gene has CDR1 SGHAT and CDR2 FQNNGV. As DNA, the CDR3 is TGTGCCAGCAGCCCTAGTTCGGCGGATACGCAGTATTTT. It translates to CASSPSSADTQYF.

The chain joins TRBV10-2 to TRBJ2-7, with 9 bases that match TRBD2. The germline gives CDR1 WSHSY, CDR2 SAAADI. CDR3 length: 15 amino acids. The ends lost 3 bases at V and 0 bases at J; junction bases unmatched: 3. CDR3 nucleotides: TGCGCCAGCAGTGATACAGCGGGAGGCTCCTACGAGCAGTACTTC. Protein sequence: CASSDTAGGSYEQYF.

The chain links TRBV11-2 to TRBJ2-1, with TRBD2 matching 14 bases. The CDR3 covers 16 residues. CDR1 is SGHAT, CDR2 FQNNGV, per germline. The V gene end was trimmed by 4 bases and the J gene end by 6 bases; junction bases not matched to a gene: 5. This CDR3 is CASSYGLAGGLNEQFF. Here the CDR3 DNA reads TGTGCCAGCAGCTACGGACTAGCGGGAGGTCTCAATGAGCAGTTCTTC.

This rearrangement joins TRBV6-1 to TRBJ2-1; 9 bases map to TRBD2. Germline V gives CDR1 MNHNS, CDR2 SASEGT. The CDR3 has 15 residues. The CDR3 reads CAVLAGHVSYNEQFF. The DNA of the CDR3 is TGTGCGGTCCTAGCGGGACACGTCTCCTACAATGAGCAGTTCTTC.

This chain uses TRBV7-8 with TRBJ1-3; D remains ambiguous. The CDR3 length is 15 residues. Germline loops: CDR1 SGHVS, CDR2 FQNEAQ. The V end was cut by 1 base, the J end by 8 bases, with 15 bases between. For the CDR3, the DNA is TGTGCCAGCAGCTTAGTAGGGCCGAGCCGGGACACCATATATTTT. This sequence encodes CASSLVGPSRDTIYF.

The V and J genes are TRBV19 and TRBJ1-1, with D hard to call. The germline V gene encodes CDR1 LNHDA and CDR2 SQIVND (reference sequence). Trimming took 6 bases from V and 7 from J, leaving 18 bases between them. This CDR3 has 14 amino acids. In DNA form, the CDR3 reads TGTGCCAGTAGAGAAAGGTTATCCGGCGGTGAAGCTTTCTTT. Its protein is CASRERLSGGEAFF.

This chain links TRBV7-3 with TRBJ2-7, with a weak D call TRBD2 (7 bases). The germline gives CDR1 SGHTA, CDR2 FQGTGA. Trimming pared 5 bases from V and 3 bases from J, leaving 17 bases between. This CDR3 comprises 15 residues. DNA of the CDR3: TGTGCCAGCAGCCCCCAAGGGGGGGCCCACTACGAGCAGTACTTC. It specifies CASSPQGGAHYEQYF.

V usage is TRBV28 and J usage is TRBJ2-7; D is possibly TRBD1 (5 bases). The germline V gene encodes CDR1 MDHEN and CDR2 SYDVKM. The ends were cut back, 2 bases at V and 4 bases at J, with 12 bases in the middle. The CDR3 length is 14 residues. Here the CDR3 DNA reads TGTGCCAGCAGTTTACAGGGTGGAAATTACGAGCAGTACTTC. Encoded protein: CASSLQGGNYEQYF.

This clone has a single count. The V and J genes are TRBV29-1 and TRBJ2-2; 11 bases map to TRBD1. The CDR3 length is 14 residues. J gave up 6 bases and V 4 bases, and 4 bases lay outside the gene matches. Germline V gives CDR1 SQVTM, CDR2 ANQGSEA. CDR3 region: CSVVRDRGSGELFF. The CDR3 DNA reads TGCAGCGTTGTTCGGGACAGGGGGTCCGGGGAGCTGTTTTTT.

The chain is built from TRBV10-2 and TRBJ2-7, with a possible D match to TRBD1 (5 bases). V was shortened by 10 bases and J by 4 bases, with 14 bases between the two germline ends. This CDR3 comprises 12 residues. The germline V gene encodes CDR1 WSHSY and CDR2 SAAADI. The CDR3 spells CATKGTGYEQYF. CDR3 coding DNA: TGCGCCACCAAAGGAACAGGTTACGAGCAGTACTTC.

The chain links TRBV5-1 to TRBJ2-3; 10 bases map to TRBD1. Trimming cost V 0 bases and J 1 base; bases outside gene matches: 2. This CDR3 is 16 amino acids long. The germline gives CDR1 SGHRS, CDR2 YFSETQ. CDR3: CASSLGQGARTDTQYF. CDR3 DNA: TGCGCCAGCAGCTTGGGACAGGGGGCTCGCACAGATACGCAGTATTTT.

The V gene is TRBV2, the J gene TRBJ2-7; 8 nucleotides line up with TRBD2. Germline CDR1 SNHLY, CDR2 FYNNEI. This CDR3 region has 15 residues. Trimming took 5 bases from V and 5 from J; bases not matched to a gene: 11. CDR3 region: CASSKDSGGWNEQYF. The CDR3 nucleotides are TGTGCCAGCAGTAAGGACAGCGGGGGCTGGAACGAGCAGTACTTC.

V gene TRBV10-3 combines with J gene TRBJ2-1; the match to TRBD2 covers 13 bases. Trimming removed 6 bases from V and 8 bases from J; junction bases left unmatched: 7. The CDR3 has 15 amino acids. The germline CDR1 and CDR2 sequences are ENHRY and SYGVKD. The CDR3 loop is CAIRKLLAGGHEQFF. CDR3 coding DNA: TGTGCCATCAGGAAACTACTAGCGGGAGGGCATGAGCAGTTCTTC.

This chain uses TRBV28 with TRBJ2-3, with D perhaps TRBD2 (5 bases). CDR1 MDHEN and CDR2 SYDVKM come from the germline V gene. This CDR3 has 15 amino acids. Trimming shortened V by 8 bases and J by 4 bases, and 19 bases separated the two germline ends. The CDR3 reads CASRGTESGADTQYF. DNA for the CDR3: TGTGCCAGCCGGGGTACAGAGTCGGGTGCAGATACGCAGTATTTT.

The chain links TRBV29-1 to TRBJ2-1; the D is unclear. V was clipped by 7 bases and J by 5 bases, with 6 bases between them. The CDR3 sequence is 10 residues long. The V gene's germline CDR1 is SQVTM and CDR2 ANQGSEA. The CDR3 nucleotides are TGCAGCGCAGCCCACAATGAGCAGTTCTTC. Translation gives CSAAHNEQFF.

The V call is TRBV4-2, the J call TRBJ2-1, with D maybe TRBD1 (6 bases). The CDR3 extends over 15 amino acids. Trimming pared 4 bases from V and 0 bases from J, leaving 10 bases between. Germline assignment: CDR1 LGHNA and CDR2 YNFKEQ. The CDR3 protein is CASSRRGGSYNEQFF. The CDR3 nucleotides read TGTGCCAGCAGCCGAAGAGGGGGCTCCTACAATGAGCAGTTCTTC.

The rearrangement links TRBV5-6 to TRBJ2-1, with 13 bases identical to TRBD2. The ends lost 1 base at V and 5 bases at J; junction bases unmatched: 12. The CDR3 spans 19 residues. Germline V gene lookup returns CDR1 SGHDT and CDR2 YYEEEE. CDR3 in DNA: TGTGCCAGCAGCTTGATGAGGACTAGCGGGAGATGGTACCACAATGAGCAGTTCTTC. Translation: CASSLMRTSGRWYHNEQFF.